The sequence of this TCR beta chain was determined in a study of blood T cell repertoires in COVID-19. Study-wide background: Donors in the United States, Italy and Spain gave samples during acute or convalescent COVID-19. In each case, the material was cDNA or gDNA derived from T cells, B-cell-depleted T cells, or PBMCs.

As processed by the authors: Reference gene primers were amplified, and this amplification served to estimate nucleated cell counts. Clones were read by immunoSEQ multiplex PCR, and TCRdb kept only the in-frame ones, dropping some. V and J calls and clone size are those listed in that table; D and trimming were worked out from the DNA. The profile shows 200,000 or so clones, around four fifths of them singletons. The specimen was peripheral blood. The clonotype originates from a woman aged 30 to 39 with acute or convalescent COVID-19.

The CDR3 DNA is TGTGCCAGCAGCGTAGCGCCAGATTCACCCCTCCACTTT. Encoded protein: CASSVAPDSPLHF. The rearrangement uses TRBV9 and TRBJ1-6; D gene uncertain. Trimming stripped 0 bases from V and 8 bases from J, with 6 bases between. CDR1 SGDLS and CDR2 YYNGEE come from the germline V gene. This CDR3 spans 13 amino acids.